The 11 T cell receptor beta chains below were found in one sample sequenced in a study of cytomegalovirus exposure and HLA in healthy donors. Sequencing was performed with immunoSEQ multiplex PCR; in TCRdb, only in-frame clones are kept and a portion is missing. The sample contains around 170,000 clones, around 85% of which appear only once. Specimen: PBMCs. The receptors were sampled from a young man in good health and CMV-seropositive.

The rearrangement joins TRBV2 to TRBJ2-7, with a weak D call TRBD2 (6 bases). V was trimmed by 0 bases and J by 2 bases, leaving 14 bases between them. The CDR3 is made up of 16 amino acids. The V gene's germline CDR1 is SNHLY and CDR2 FYNNEI. As DNA, the CDR3 is TGTGCCAGCAGTGAAGCGCGTATGACTAGTGCCTACGAGCAGTACTTC. This codes for CASSEARMTSAYEQYF.

The chain recombines TRBV9 with TRBJ2-1, with no clear D. CDR3 length: 13 amino acids. V lost 2 bases, J lost 4 bases, and 7 bases lay in between. CDR1 is SGDLS, CDR2 YYNGEE, per germline. The CDR3 bases are TGTGCCAGCAGCGTTGGTCAGTACAATGAGCAGTTCTTC. This encodes CASSVGQYNEQFF.

The genes are TRBV6-5 and TRBJ2-1; TRBD1 matches at 7 bases. In germline, CDR1 is MNHEY, CDR2 SVGAGI. The V gene end was trimmed by 5 bases and the J gene end by 2 bases; junction bases not matched to a gene: 3. The CDR3 consists of 14 residues. The DNA for the CDR3 is TGTGCCAGCAGTAGGACAGGCCCCTACAATGAGCAGTTCTTC. It encodes CASSRTGPYNEQFF.

The chain is built from TRBV5-6 and TRBJ1-2; 7 nucleotides agree with TRBD1. The V gene's germline CDR1 is SGHDT and CDR2 YYEEEE. J was trimmed by 0 bases and V by 0 bases; bases with no gene match: 2. CDR3 length: 15 amino acids. CDR3 in amino acids: CASSLGDRPNYGYTF. CDR3 bases: TGTGCCAGCAGCTTGGGGGACAGACCTAACTATGGCTACACCTTC.

The V gene is TRBV4-1, the J gene TRBJ1-1, with 7 bases that match TRBD1. CDR1 is MGHRA, CDR2 YSYEKL, per germline. Germline trimming cut 4 bases from V and 8 bases from J; bases unmatched to any gene: 10. This CDR3 has 14 amino acids. CDR3 in amino acids: CASSLTGTDSEAFF. As DNA, the CDR3 is TGCGCCAGCAGCCTAACCGGGACAGACTCGGAAGCTTTCTTT.

The chain uses TRBV6-1 and TRBJ1-5, with unresolved D. Germline V gives CDR1 MNHNS, CDR2 SASEGT. The CDR3 is made up of 13 amino acids. Trimming pared 7 bases from V and 7 bases from J, leaving 14 bases between. This CDR3 reads CASTPDSTQPQHF. For the CDR3, the DNA is TGTGCCAGCACCCCAGACTCTACACAGCCCCAGCATTTT.

The V and J genes are TRBV28 and TRBJ1-1; D not certain. Germline V gene lookup returns CDR1 MDHEN and CDR2 SYDVKM. V was clipped by 3 bases and J by 4 bases, with 9 bases between them. The CDR3 has 13 residues. CDR3 in amino acids: CASSFIRGTEAFF. The CDR3 DNA sequence: TGTGCCAGCAGTTTTATACGGGGCACTGAAGCTTTCTTT. Variable domain in full (rest from reference TRBV28 and TRBJ1-1): DVKVTQSSRYLVKRTGEKVFLECVQDMDHENMFWYRQDPGLGLRLIYFSYDVKMKEKGDIPEGYSVSREKKERFSLILESASTNQTSMYLCASSFIRGTEAFFGQGTRLTVV.

The chain employs TRBV5-6 and TRBJ2-3, with D possibly matching TRBD2 (7 bases). With 0 bases removed from V and 4 bases from J, the gap between germline ends came to 15 bases. The CDR3 runs 16 residues. Germline values: CDR1 SGHDT, CDR2 YYEEEE. DNA for the CDR3: TGTGCCAGCAGCTTGGTTCCGGGGGGCAGCGCAGATACGCAGTATTTT. It yields the protein CASSLVPGGSADTQYF.

The gene calls are TRBV5-4 and TRBJ1-1; the D gene is possibly TRBD1 (6 bases). Germline CDR1 reads SGHNT; CDR2 reads YYREEE (reference sequence). V was pared by 5 bases and J by 0 bases, with 17 bases between. The CDR3 extends over 16 amino acids. CDR3 sequence: CASRRQGQPMNTEAFF. In DNA form, the CDR3 reads TGTGCCAGCAGGAGGCAAGGACAGCCTATGAACACTGAAGCTTTCTTT. The entire variable domain, with the rest obtained from reference TRBV5-4 and TRBJ1-1, is as follows: ETGVTQSPTHLIKTRGQQVTLRCSSQSGHNTVSWYQQALGQGPQFIFQYYREEENGRGNFPPRFSGLQFPNYSSELNVNALELDDSALYLCASRRQGQPMNTEAFFGQGTRLTVV.

This clone has just one count. This rearrangement joins TRBV27 to TRBJ2-1; TRBD1 agrees at 9 bases. Per the germline V gene, CDR1 is MNHEY and CDR2 is SMNVEV (reference sequence). This CDR3 comprises 14 residues. V lost 5 bases, J lost 4 bases, and 3 bases stayed unmatched. DNA of the CDR3: TGTGCCAGCAGTCCCGGGACAGGGTACAATGAGCAGTTCTTC. The encoded protein is CASSPGTGYNEQFF.

V is TRBV7-9 and J is TRBJ1-4; 8 bases are a match to TRBD1. Germline trimming cut 5 bases from V and 3 bases from J; bases unmatched to any gene: 8. Germline loops: CDR1 SEHNR, CDR2 FQNEAQ (reference sequence). This CDR3 is 16 amino acids long. CDR3 nucleotide sequence: TGTGCCAGCAGCCCAGGACAGGGCACGGCTAATGAAAAACTGTTTTTT. It encodes CASSPGQGTANEKLFF.